This T cell receptor (beta chain) comes out of a study of CXCR3-negative and CXCR3-positive naive CD8 T cells. Looking at the study overall: The dataset comprises about 150 million TRB reads in total, with about 1.5 +/- 0.3 million reads per library.

The V gene's germline CDR1 is LGHDT and CDR2 YNNKEL (reference sequence). CDR3 length: 13 amino acids. TRB cDNA libraries were made by UMI-labeled 5' RACE. TCRdb re-called the 5' RACE reads and catalogs CDR3 proteins one per entry, DNA excluded. Found here are thousands of distinct CDR3 sequences; the top ten clones hold 2% to 3%. This receptor was taken from a human donor in good health. Some clones in this sample may be carry-over from other donors' samples. Specimen: naive CXCR3- CD8+ T cells from blood. Documented subset: CD45RO-CCR7+CD27+CD95- naive CD8+ T cells lacking CXCR3 (TNR3-). This chain joins TRBV3-1 and TRBJ2-7; the D gene TCRdb calls, TRBD2, cannot be checked with no DNA. CDR3 region: CASSPRVTYEQYF.